Listed below are T cell receptor beta chains from one sample, sequenced in a study of graft-versus-host responses after intestinal transplantation. Method: immunoSEQ multiplex PCR; TCRdb's copy keeps in-frame clones and lacks some. This repertoire shows more than 85,000 clones, about nine tenths found once; its top ten account for over 0.06%. Their cognate antigens are unknown. Material: unstimulated CD8+ T cells sorted from spleen or lymph node cells, obtained before transplant. The receptors were gathered from a human donor who was the organ donor for an intestinal transplant. CDR3s include the opening cysteine and the closing phenylalanine or tryptophan. A D gene is named only where the DNA matches it firmly. Expanded clones get a size class; other rows say once, few or many, or leave the size out.

J: TRBJ1-1
D: TRBD1
size: .
V: TRBV5-1
DNA: TGCGCCAGCAGTGGGACAGCTGAAGCTTTCTTT
CDR3: CASSGTAEAFF

J: TRBJ2-1
D: TRBD2
size: once
V: TRBV10-3
DNA: TGTGCCATCAGTGGACCACTATTTAGCGGGGCCTCCAATGAGCAGTTCTTC
CDR3: CAISGPLFSGASNEQFF

J: TRBJ2-7
D: TRBD1
size: .
V: TRBV28
DNA: TGTGCCAGCAGTCAGGCCTCCGGACAGGGTTCCTACGAGCAGTACTTC
CDR3: CASSQASGQGSYEQYF

J: TRBJ2-7
D: .
size: .
V: TRBV27
DNA: TGTGCCAGCAGTTTATCCTGGGCATCGTCCTCCTACGAGCAGTACTTC
CDR3: CASSLSWASSSYEQYF

J: TRBJ2-3
D: .
size: .
V: TRBV28
DNA: TGTGCCAGCAGTTCGAGGGGACAACACACAGATACGCAGTATTTT
CDR3: CASSSRGQHTDTQYF

J: TRBJ2-3
D: TRBD2
size: .
V: TRBV12-5
DNA: TGTGCTAGTGTGTTAGCGGGAGCCGATACGCAGTATTTT
CDR3: CASVLAGADTQYF

J: TRBJ1-2
D: .
size: few
V: TRBV6-5
DNA: TGTGCCAGCAGTTACGCGATGGGCACCAACTATGGCTACACCTTC
CDR3: CASSYAMGTNYGYTF

J: TRBJ2-7
D: .
size: few
V: TRBV6-5
DNA: TGTGCCAGCAGTTACTCCGGACTGACAACCTACGAGCAGTACTTC
CDR3: CASSYSGLTTYEQYF

J: TRBJ2-1
D: TRBD2
size: .
V: TRBV2
DNA: TGTGCCAGCAGTGAATTGGGAGGGGAGTTCTTC
CDR3: CASSELGGEFF

J: TRBJ2-7
D: .
size: .
V: TRBV5-1
DNA: TGCGCCAGCAGCTTGTGGGGCAGTATTACCTACGAGCAGTACTTC
CDR3: CASSLWGSITYEQYF

J: TRBJ1-6
D: TRBD1
size: .
V: TRBV19
DNA: TGTGCCAGCCACACAGGGGCCTCACCCCTCCACTTT
CDR3: CASHTGASPLHF

J: TRBJ2-3
D: .
size: .
V: TRBV23-1
DNA: TGCGCCAGCATCGGCGCGCCTGGACACACAGATACGCAGTATTTT
CDR3: CASIGAPGHTDTQYF

J: TRBJ2-7
D: .
size: .
V: TRBV6-1
DNA: TGTGCCAGCAGTGAACCGGGGAACGAGCAGTACTTC
CDR3: CASSEPGNEQYF

J: TRBJ2-7
D: .
size: few
V: TRBV2
DNA: TGTGCCAGCAGGCCGCCGGGCTCCTACGAGCAGTACTTC
CDR3: CASRPPGSYEQYF

J: TRBJ2-6
D: TRBD1
size: .
V: TRBV15
DNA: TGTGCCACCAGCAGAGACCTACAAAGGGGGCAAACAAGATCTGGGGCCAACGTCCTGACTTTC
CDR3: CATSRDLQRGQTRSGANVLTF

J: TRBJ2-3
D: TRBD1
size: .
V: TRBV7-9
DNA: TGTGCCAGCAGCTACCCTGGGACAGCGAGCACAGATACGCAGTATTTT
CDR3: CASSYPGTASTDTQYF

J: TRBJ2-2
D: TRBD2
size: once
V: TRBV11-3
DNA: TGTGCCAGCAGCTTAGTATGGATAGCGGGCAAAAACACCGGGGAGCTGTTTTTT
CDR3: CASSLVWIAGKNTGELFF

J: TRBJ1-2
D: .
size: once
V: TRBV6-1
DNA: TGTGCCGGATCCGGGTCTATCTATGGCTACACCTTC
CDR3: CAGSGSIYGYTF

J: TRBJ1-2
D: .
size: .
V: TRBV5-5
DNA: TGTGCCAGCAGCTTGGTCGGCGGGAACTATGGCTACACCTTC
CDR3: CASSLVGGNYGYTF

J: TRBJ1-1
D: .
size: .
V: TRBV5-1
DNA: TGCGCCAGCAGCTTTGGACATTACAGCAAGAACACTGAAGCTTTCTTT
CDR3: CASSFGHYSKNTEAFF

J: TRBJ2-4
D: TRBD1
size: .
V: TRBV13
DNA: TGTGCCAGCAGCTGCGTGACTGGACAGGGCGGAAACATTCAGTACTTC
CDR3: CASSCVTGQGGNIQYF

J: TRBJ2-2
D: TRBD1
size: .
V: TRBV5-1
DNA: TGCGCCAGCAGCCCCGGGACAGGGGAGCCCGGGGAGCTGTTTTTT
CDR3: CASSPGTGEPGELFF

J: TRBJ2-7
D: .
size: .
V: TRBV27
DNA: TGTGCCAGCAGTTTTGTTGGTACAGGCTACGAGCAGTACTTC
CDR3: CASSFVGTGYEQYF

J: TRBJ1-6
D: .
size: few
V: TRBV7-3
DNA: TGTGCCAGCGGGGGGTGGCATGGTTCACCCCTCCACTTT
CDR3: CASGGWHGSPLHF

J: TRBJ1-1
D: .
size: .
V: TRBV6-5
DNA: TGTGCCAGCAGTTACCACCCGGACATTAACACTGAAGCTTTCTTT
CDR3: CASSYHPDINTEAFF

J: TRBJ1-2
D: TRBD1
size: .
V: TRBV5-1
DNA: TGCGCCAGCAGCTTTACGCGACAGGGGCCCTATGGCTACACCTTC
CDR3: CASSFTRQGPYGYTF

J: TRBJ2-5
D: .
size: .
V: TRBV30
DNA: TGTGCCTGGGGGGAGGTGAGCCAAGAGACCCAGTACTTC
CDR3: CAWGEVSQETQYF

J: TRBJ2-1
D: TRBD1
size: .
V: TRBV6-1
DNA: TGTGCCAGCAGTGAAGTTTCCTGGGTGGACAGGGGCTGGGGTGAGCAGTTCTTC
CDR3: CASSEVSWVDRGWGEQFF

J: TRBJ2-3
D: TRBD2
size: .
V: TRBV2
DNA: TGTGCCAGCATCGGACTAGCGGGAGGCACAGATACGCAGTATTTT
CDR3: CASIGLAGGTDTQYF

J: TRBJ2-7
D: .
size: .
V: TRBV7-8
DNA: TGTGCCAGCAGCTTAGTAGGGGGTTTGGGCTACGAGCAGTACTTC
CDR3: CASSLVGGLGYEQYF

J: TRBJ2-3
D: TRBD2
size: .
V: TRBV27
DNA: TGTGCCAGCAGTTTCACTAGCGGGGTTCTAAGGGCAGATACGCAGTATTTT
CDR3: CASSFTSGVLRADTQYF

J: TRBJ1-3
D: .
size: .
V: TRBV5-1
DNA: TGCGCCAGCAGCGAAAAAGCGGGTGGAAACACCATATATTTT
CDR3: CASSEKAGGNTIYF

J: TRBJ2-7
D: TRBD2
size: once
V: TRBV10-2
DNA: TGCGCCAGCAGTATCGGACTAGATCCCTACGAGCAGTACTTC
CDR3: CASSIGLDPYEQYF

J: TRBJ1-1
D: .
size: .
V: TRBV30
DNA: TGTGCCTGGAGCCATGGGAGGACTGAAGCTTTCTTT
CDR3: CAWSHGRTEAFF

J: TRBJ2-3
D: TRBD2
size: once
V: TRBV12-5
DNA: TGTGCTAGTGGTTTGGGCGGGGGGCTGGCAGATACGCAGTATTTT
CDR3: CASGLGGGLADTQYF

J: TRBJ2-7
D: .
size: .
V: TRBV27
DNA: TGTGCCAGCAGTACCCGGAGGGTCAGCTCCTACGAGCAGTACTTC
CDR3: CASSTRRVSSYEQYF

J: TRBJ1-5
D: .
size: .
V: TRBV7-9
DNA: TGTGCCAGCAGCTTAGCAGGGGTGGAACAGCCCCAGCATTTT
CDR3: CASSLAGVEQPQHF

J: TRBJ2-1
D: .
size: once
V: TRBV7-3
DNA: TGTGCCAGCAGCTTATTCGGGAATGAGCAGTTCTTC
CDR3: CASSLFGNEQFF

J: TRBJ2-7
D: TRBD1
size: once
V: TRBV2
DNA: TGTGCCAGCAGTGACCTGACAGGGACCACCTACGAGCAGTACTTC
CDR3: CASSDLTGTTYEQYF

J: TRBJ1-2
D: .
size: .
V: TRBV11-3
DNA: TGTGCCAGCAGCTTAGATGCCCGCCTTCGGTATGGGGAGAAGTATGGCTACACCTTC
CDR3: CASSLDARLRYGEKYGYTF

J: TRBJ1-3
D: .
size: .
V: TRBV25-1
DNA: TGTGCCAGCAGTCCTCTACCTGGAAACACCATATATTTT
CDR3: CASSPLPGNTIYF

J: TRBJ2-7
D: TRBD2
size: .
V: TRBV5-1
DNA: TGCGCCAGCAGCTTGCAGCGGGGGGAGAAGTACGAGCAGTACTTC
CDR3: CASSLQRGEKYEQYF